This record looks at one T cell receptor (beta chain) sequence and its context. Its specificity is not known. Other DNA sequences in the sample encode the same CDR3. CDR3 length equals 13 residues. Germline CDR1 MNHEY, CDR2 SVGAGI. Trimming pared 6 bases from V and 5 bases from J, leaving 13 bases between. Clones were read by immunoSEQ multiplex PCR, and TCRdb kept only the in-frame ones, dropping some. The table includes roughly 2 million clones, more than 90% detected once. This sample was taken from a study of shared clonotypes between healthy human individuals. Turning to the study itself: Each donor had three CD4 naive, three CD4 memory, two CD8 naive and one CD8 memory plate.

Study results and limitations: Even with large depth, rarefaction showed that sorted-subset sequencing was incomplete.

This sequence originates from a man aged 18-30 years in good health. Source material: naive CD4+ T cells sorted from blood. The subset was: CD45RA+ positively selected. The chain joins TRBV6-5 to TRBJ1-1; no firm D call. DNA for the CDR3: TGTGCCAGCAGACCCTCGGGCGGAACTGAAGCTTTCTTT. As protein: CASRPSGGTEAFF.